This T cell receptor (beta chain) stems from a study of radiation and T cells in renal cell carcinoma (dated by TCRdb to 2020 to 2021). Study-wide context: Samples were obtained from a clinical trial, in which 15 Gy stereotactic body radiation therapy was delivered to primary renal cell carcinomas and nephrectomy was performed 4 weeks later. In the roughly 49 samples combined, 4 million to 5 million unique CDR3 nucleotide sequences were found, encoding roughly 2,500,000 unique CDR3 amino acid sequences. A total of around 50 samples underwent TCR beta sequencing, made up of about 26 tumors and some 27 peripheral blood samples.

Following the manufacturer's recommendations, the immunoSEQ kit was used to generate TCR beta libraries from genomic DNA. For library preparation, a first multiplex PCR was performed with proprietary primers, followed by a second PCR in which unique barcodes were added, and bead cleanups were performed after each round. A positive control reaction and a negative control reaction, both provided in the kit, were run with every batch of samples. The final libraries were assessed on an Agilent 4200 TapeStation D1000 ScreenTape, pooled by volume, and quantified by qPCR. Sequencing ran on an Illumina NextSeq500 with a MidOutput 150-cycle cartridge, using 156 Read1 and 15 Index1 cycles with kit custom primers. The pooled library was loaded at approximately 0.98 pM with roughly 19% PhiX control spiked in. The paper's processing steps were these. Vendor-processed data were analyzed in R, and a clonotype was defined as all T cells sharing the same CDR3 nucleotide sequence. For clone abundance analyses, frequencies were normalized to the 10,000 most abundant clones in each sample. Public T cell clones, which averaged fewer than five per sample, were removed prior to analysis. An abundance difference of at least 32-fold between compartments was the criterion for calling clonotypes tumor-enriched or baseline blood-enriched. Clonotypes expanded or contracted between blood time points were identified with a beta-binomial differential abundance model. The Baroni-Urbani and Buser coefficient was used to measure tumor-blood repertoire similarity, and groups were compared with two-tailed Wilcoxon tests in R. The table comes from immuneACCESS by way of TCRdb, which keeps in-frame sequences with V and J called. Part of the clones is missing from these tables; in studies checked, under half for an unresolved V gene and the rest for unknown reasons. V and J calls and clone size are those listed in that table; D and trimming were worked out from the DNA. The sample data list about 130,000 clones, and approximately 85% of these were observed just once. The top ten clonotypes cover roughly 5.9% of the sample.

The investigation overall reported the following: Because pretreatment tumor biopsies were not available, the study could not determine whether clonotypes were already present within the tumor at baseline. With a single-armed trial design, the study had no way to address how radiation dose or scheduling affects the TCR repertoire. In blood, the top tumor clonotypes increased from baseline to 2 weeks after radiation and then shrank by 4 weeks, which suggests a temporary expansion of tumor-resident clones. Dynamics of the blood repertoire were not tracked past 4 weeks after treatment.

The meaning of the sample's time point label: blood 2 weeks post-SBRT. The sample's treatment or condition, from its label and the paper: 15 Gy SBRT to primary tumor, nephrectomy 4 weeks later. To track tumor-enriched clonotypes, serial peripheral blood was sampled from radiation-treated patients at baseline and at 2 weeks and 4 weeks after SBRT. All patients had renal cell carcinoma with clear cell pathology. The QIAamp DNA Blood Mini Kit (Qiagen) was used to prepare genomic DNA for TCR sequencing. Only samples passing all quality control checks were included in the analyses. A distance of 6 bases separates the germline ends of V and J, which lose 3 bases and 1 base respectively. CDR1 KGHSH and CDR2 LQKENI are derived from the germline V gene. From the cysteine through the phenylalanine, the CDR3 covers 14 amino acids. Just CDR3 DNA is preserved here, 42 bases in frame from base 1. About this clone itself: No cognate antigen has been identified for it. No base quality values were provided; no much bigger clone lies one nucleotide off.

In this chain, TRBV18 is recombined with TRBJ2-2; the D segment could be TRBD1, given 5 matching bases. This receptor was identified in a man aged 50-59 years with renal cell carcinoma. The sequencing here drew on blood, taken from a patient whose treatment included radiotherapy and nephrectomy. The CDR3 protein is CASSPDMNTGELFF. The nucleotide sequence is TGTGCCAGCTCACCGGACATGAACACCGGGGAGCTGTTTTTT.